The rows below give T cell receptor beta chains drawn from one sample of a study of OX40 agonist ivuxolimab in advanced cancers. TCRdb keeps only in-frame clones here, not all; method: immunoSEQ multiplex PCR. This repertoire shows about 67,000 clones, approximately 87% found once; its top ten account for about 3.9%. The sequencing here drew on CD4+ or CD8+ T cells sorted from blood, taken in a trial of the OX40 agonist ivuxolimab. The receptors were sampled from an adult with an advanced solid tumor such as melanoma, head and neck, liver or kidney cancer. The CDR3 runs from the conserved cysteine through the conserved F or W. D genes are given only for firm matches. The size entry is marked missing in some rows and otherwise reads once, few, many or a size class.

- TRBJ1-2 TRBV27 - TGTGCCAGCAGTCCTCTTGCAGGTGATGGCTACACCTTC CASSPLAGDGYTF
- TRBJ2-7 TRBV18 - TGTGCCAGCTCACGAGGGGCCACCACTTTGGCTGGGGAGGACGAGCAGTACTTC CASSRGATTLAGEDEQYF
- TRBJ2-7 TRBV30 TRBD1 TGTGCCTGGAGTTCAGGGGGCTCCTACGAGCAGTACTTC CAWSSGGSYEQYF
- TRBJ2-3 TRBV2 TRBD1 TGTGCCAGCAGCCCCGGGACAGGGAGCACAGATACGCAGTATTTT CASSPGTGSTDTQYF
- TRBJ2-3 TRBV20-1 - TGCAGTGCCAGGGAAATAGATACGCAGTATTTT CSAREIDTQYF
few TRBJ1-2 TRBV28 - TGTGCCAGCAGGTTGACAGCCAACTATGGCTACACCTTC CASRLTANYGYTF
- TRBJ2-1 TRBV18 TRBD2 TGTGCCAGCTCACTAAGCGCGGTCCTAGCGGGATATCGTGCCTACAATGAGCAGTTCTTC CASSLSAVLAGYRAYNEQFF
- TRBJ2-7 TRBV7-2 - TGTGCCAGCAGCTTAGTTGCGGGGGCCACCCCCTACGAGCAGTACTTC CASSLVAGATPYEQYF
- TRBJ1-6 TRBV5-4 TRBD1 TGTGCCAGCAGCGGGACAGCTAATTCACCCCTCCACTTT CASSGTANSPLHF
once TRBJ1-4 TRBV19 TRBD1 TGTGCCAGTAGCCCCTCTCCGGGACAGGGCTCTGAAAAACTGTTTTTT CASSPSPGQGSEKLFF
- TRBJ1-2 TRBV28 - TGTGCCAGCAGTCCCCCCGACGCCTACTATGGCTACACCTTC CASSPPDAYYGYTF
- TRBJ1-2 TRBV6-5 - TGTGCCAGCAGTTACCGGGGGTTTTATGGCTACACCTTC CASSYRGFYGYTF
few TRBJ1-6 TRBV28 - TGTGCCAGCACAACCCCACAGGGCACCTCACCCCTCCACTTT CASTTPQGTSPLHF
- TRBJ1-1 TRBV6-1 - TGTGCCAGCAGACGGAATACGAACACTGAAGCTTTCTTT CASRRNTNTEAFF
- TRBJ2-5 TRBV7-9 - TGTGCCAGCAGCCTACTATTTGACCAGTACTTC CASSLLFDQYF
- TRBJ2-1 TRBV2 - TGTGCCAGCAGTGACAGGGCGATCACGGATGGGCAGTTCTTC CASSDRAITDGQFF
- TRBJ2-4 TRBV11-2 - TGTGCCAGCAGCCCAGAACAGGGAAACATTCAGTACTTC CASSPEQGNIQYF
- TRBJ2-2 TRBV5-1 TRBD2 TGCGCCAGCAGCTTGAACCAGCGGGGGGCGAACACCGGGGAGCTGTTTTTT CASSLNQRGANTGELFF
- TRBJ1-2 TRBV6-1 - TGTGCCAGCAGTGAGAACTACGGACTCTATGGCTACACCTTC CASSENYGLYGYTF
few TRBJ1-3 TRBV27 TRBD1 TGTGCCAGCAGTACAGGGGGCGCGGCTGGAAACACCATATATTTT CASSTGGAAGNTIYF
- TRBJ1-1 TRBV5-1 TRBD1 TGCGCCAGCAGCTCGGGAGGGACAGACACTGAAGCTTTCTTT CASSSGGTDTEAFF
few TRBJ1-5 TRBV6-6 - TGTGCCAGCAGCCCCCTGGGTAATCAGCCCCAGCATTTT CASSPLGNQPQHF
- TRBJ1-1 TRBV28 TRBD1 TGTGCCAGCAGGAGTGGACAGGAGAACACTGAAGCTTTCTTT CASRSGQENTEAFF
- TRBJ1-1 TRBV5-5 - TGTGCCAGCAGCTTGTTACCTAATCGAGCTGAAGCTTTCTTT CASSLLPNRAEAFF
- TRBJ2-5 TRBV2 - TGTGCCAGCAGCTACAGGGATTTCTACCAAGAGACCCAGTACTTC CASSYRDFYQETQYF
- TRBJ2-1 TRBV6-4 TRBD2 TGTGCCAGCAGTGTACGGGAGGGCAATGAGCAGTTCTTC CASSVREGNEQFF
- TRBJ1-1 TRBV12-5 - TGTGCTAGTGGTTTGGTAGAGGGAACGGGGCGGTTTCTGAACACTGAAGCTTTCTTT CASGLVEGTGRFLNTEAFF
- TRBJ2-1 TRBV28 - TGTGCCAGCAGTTCAGATCAAAGGGAGCAGTTCTTC CASSSDQREQFF
- TRBJ1-6 TRBV18 TRBD1 TGTGCCAGCTCACCACGGGACAGGGGGAATTCACCCCTCCACTTT CASSPRDRGNSPLHF
- TRBJ1-1 TRBV12-5 TRBD1 TGTGCTAGTGGTTTGTCGGGACAGGGCAAGGCTGAAGCTTTCTTT CASGLSGQGKAEAFF
once TRBJ2-7 TRBV4-1 - TGCGCCAGCAGCCAAGAGCCAGGGGACGACGAGCAGTACTTC CASSQEPGDDEQYF
- TRBJ2-7 TRBV19 TRBD2 TGTGCCAGTAGTATCGGCGGGGGACGCTCCTACGAGCAGTACTTC CASSIGGGRSYEQYF
- TRBJ1-5 TRBV30 - TGTGCCTGGAGTGTAGGCGGGGAGCCCCAGCATTTT CAWSVGGEPQHF
medium-sized TRBJ1-1 TRBV9 - TGTGCCAGCAGCCCCGGGAACACTGAAGCTTTCTTT CASSPGNTEAFF
- TRBJ1-3 TRBV11-3 - TGTGCCAGCAGCCGCGGGGGAAGCGAAAACACCATATATTTT CASSRGGSENTIYF
few TRBJ1-5 TRBV6-5 - TGTGCCAGCAGGGCGCCAGGCGGTCAGCCCCAGCATTTT CASRAPGGQPQHF
- TRBJ1-1 TRBV28 - TGTGCCAGCAGTTCGGGCTGGTGGACTGAAGCTTTCTTT CASSSGWWTEAFF
once TRBJ1-1 TRBV19 - TGTGCCAGTAGTATAGCGTGGGGGACTGAAGCTTTCTTT CASSIAWGTEAFF
once TRBJ2-6 TRBV5-1 - TGCGCCAGCAGCTTGGATGGGGCCAACGTCCTGACTTTC CASSLDGANVLTF
- TRBJ1-1 TRBV2 TRBD1 TGTGCCAGCAGTGCGACAGGGGCCCCCAGTGGGATGACTGAAGCTTTCTTT CASSATGAPSGMTEAFF
- TRBJ2-2 TRBV28 TRBD2 TGTGCCAGCAGTTCTCTGCCACTAGCGGGAGGGGTCGGGGAGCTGTTTTTT CASSSLPLAGGVGELFF